The rows below give T cell receptor beta chains drawn from one sample of a study of blood T cell repertoires in COVID-19. The method was immunoSEQ multiplex PCR; TCRdb's version includes in-frame clones alone and lacks a portion of them. There are 150,000 or so clones in the sample; around 79% occur only once, and 8.1% lies in the top ten. Material for sequencing was peripheral blood. Receptors were obtained from a woman in her fifties or sixties with COVID-19, enrolled during active disease. The CDR3 runs from the conserved cysteine through the conserved F or W. D genes are given only for firm matches. Only part of the rows carry a size: once, few, many, or a class if the clone is expanded.

V gene	D gene	clone size	J gene	CDR3 protein	CDR3 DNA
TRBV7-8	.	.	TRBJ2-7	CASSLAGLTYEQYF	TGTGCCAGCAGCTTAGCGGGGCTTACCTACGAGCAGTACTTC
TRBV20-1	.	once	TRBJ2-3	CSARQADTQYF	TGCAGTGCACGACAAGCCGATACGCAGTATTTT
TRBV6-4	TRBD2	.	TRBJ2-3	CASSEGGRGTDTQYF	TGTGCCAGCAGTGAGGGCGGGAGGGGCACAGATACGCAGTATTTT
TRBV7-2	.	many	TRBJ1-1	CASSLVEGTEAFF	TGTGCCAGCAGCTTAGTGGAGGGAACTGAAGCTTTCTTT
TRBV27	TRBD2	.	TRBJ2-5	CASSSTLAGQETQYF	TGTGCCAGCAGTTCCACACTAGCGGGCCAAGAGACCCAGTACTTC
TRBV7-9	TRBD2	.	TRBJ2-1	CASSSQGLGVSEQFF	TGTGCCAGCAGCTCCCAGGGACTAGGAGTCAGTGAGCAGTTCTTC
TRBV4-3	TRBD2	.	TRBJ2-1	CASSQDLASGSSYNEQFF	TGCGCCAGCAGCCAAGATCTGGCTAGCGGGAGCTCCTACAATGAGCAGTTCTTC
TRBV18	TRBD2	.	TRBJ2-2	CASSPRKTSGGIANTGELFF	TGTGCCAGCTCACCACGGAAGACTAGCGGGGGAATCGCGAACACCGGGGAGCTGTTTTTT
TRBV7-9	TRBD2	.	TRBJ2-1	CASSLQAGAPDREQFF	TGTGCCAGCAGCCTCCAAGCGGGAGCCCCCGATAGGGAGCAGTTCTTC
TRBV24-1	.	.	TRBJ1-5	CATSDRDQPQHF	TGTGCCACCAGTGACAGGGATCAGCCCCAGCATTTT
TRBV4-1	.	.	TRBJ1-2	CASTEGEATYYGYTF	TGCGCCAGCACCGAGGGAGAGGCGACGTACTATGGCTACACCTTC
TRBV11-2	.	few	TRBJ1-2	CASSLRVGDTYF	TGTGCCAGCAGCTTAAGGGTAGGGGACACTTACTTC
TRBV11-2	TRBD1	.	TRBJ2-1	CASSSTGGRDNEQFF	TGTGCCAGCAGCTCCACAGGGGGCAGGGACAATGAGCAGTTCTTC
TRBV5-8	.	.	TRBJ2-7	CASSHRDTNYGQYF	TGTGCCAGCAGCCACAGGGACACCAACTACGGGCAGTACTTC
TRBV10-2	.	few	TRBJ1-6	CASRSLNSPLHF	TGCGCCAGCAGGTCTCTTAATTCACCCCTCCACTTT
TRBV25-1	.	.	TRBJ1-1	CASSGVGGTEAFF	TGTGCCAGCAGTGGGGTAGGGGGCACTGAAGCTTTCTTT
TRBV11-1	.	.	TRBJ1-2	CASSHSNYGYTF	TGTGCCAGCAGCCACAGTAACTATGGCTACACCTTC
TRBV6-2/TRBV6-3	TRBD2	.	TRBJ2-1	CASSPWRGGLSRDNEQFF	TGTGCCAGCAGCCCCTGGCGGGGGGGCCTTTCCCGAGACAATGAGCAGTTCTTC
TRBV28	.	.	TRBJ2-3	CASSSPGTQYF	TGTGCCAGCAGTTCCCCCGGGACGCAGTATTTT
TRBV29-1	TRBD1	.	TRBJ1-2	CSAPHGTERGYTF	TGCAGCGCTCCCCACGGGACAGAGCGTGGCTACACCTTC
TRBV28	TRBD2	.	TRBJ2-2	CASNSPGLAGANTGELFF	TGTGCCAGCAATTCACCGGGACTAGCGGGGGCGAACACCGGGGAGCTGTTTTTT
TRBV2	.	.	TRBJ2-6	CASSANRAGANVLTF	TGTGCCAGCAGCGCAAACAGGGCTGGGGCCAACGTCCTGACTTTC
TRBV11-3	.	.	TRBJ2-2	CASSSTGYGELFF	TGTGCCAGCAGCTCAACAGGGTACGGGGAGCTGTTTTTT
TRBV15	.	once	TRBJ1-4	CATSRPRSGKLFF	TGTGCCACCAGCAGACCAAGAAGCGGAAAACTGTTTTTT
TRBV11-2	.	.	TRBJ2-1	CASSPAVGVGSEQFF	TGTGCCAGCAGCCCAGCCGTCGGGGTTGGGAGTGAGCAGTTCTTC
TRBV29-1	.	.	TRBJ2-7	CSVASRPYEQYF	TGCAGCGTTGCTAGTCGACCCTACGAGCAGTACTTC
TRBV29-1	.	.	TRBJ1-2	CSALGRGANYGYTF	TGCAGCGCCCTGGGGCGGGGAGCTAACTATGGCTACACCTTC
TRBV7-2	TRBD1	.	TRBJ1-2	CASSWTGGDYGYTF	TGTGCCAGCAGCTGGACAGGGGGCGACTATGGCTACACCTTC
TRBV5-1	.	.	TRBJ1-3	CASSQGIPGNTIYF	TGCGCCAGCAGCCAGGGTATTCCTGGAAACACCATATATTTT
TRBV29-1	.	.	TRBJ2-6	CSVDVGANVLTF	TGCAGCGTTGACGTAGGGGCCAACGTCCTGACTTTC
TRBV9	TRBD2	.	TRBJ2-7	CASTLLPSTSGLWYEQYF	TGTGCCAGCACCCTCCTACCTTCGACTAGCGGGCTTTGGTACGAGCAGTACTTC
TRBV5-1	.	.	TRBJ2-5	CASSPAVNWETQYF	TGCGCCAGCAGCCCAGCGGTTAACTGGGAGACCCAGTACTTC
TRBV19	.	.	TRBJ1-2	CASSIAAGVQSGYTF	TGTGCCAGTAGTATAGCCGCAGGGGTACAATCCGGCTACACCTTC
TRBV7-9	TRBD1	.	TRBJ1-4	CASNEGDRVGEKLFF	TGTGCCAGCAACGAAGGCGACAGGGTGGGCGAAAAACTGTTTTTT
TRBV28	.	.	TRBJ1-5	CASSFPVPSRGGQPQHF	TGTGCCAGCAGTTTCCCCGTGCCATCGAGGGGAGGACAGCCCCAGCATTTT
TRBV19	.	once	TRBJ1-2	CATSRGGLGVSGYTF	TGTGCCACCAGTCGTGGGGGACTGGGAGTATCGGGCTACACCTTC
TRBV18	TRBD2	many	TRBJ2-7	CASSQASGYEQYF	TGTGCCAGCTCACAAGCTAGCGGCTACGAGCAGTACTTC
TRBV28	TRBD1	.	TRBJ2-3	CASSLGLLTGPTDTQYF	TGTGCCAGCAGTCTTGGGCTCCTGACAGGGCCAACAGATACGCAGTATTTT
TRBV3-1/TRBV3-2	TRBD2	.	TRBJ2-3	CASSSRERETDTQYF	TGTGCCAGCAGCAGCAGAGAGCGGGAGACAGATACGCAGTATTTT
TRBV28	.	.	TRBJ1-1	CASSIVAGPEAFF	TGTGCCAGCAGTATAGTGGCAGGGCCTGAAGCTTTCTTT
TRBV11-2	TRBD2	.	TRBJ2-6	CASSTGTSRTFGANVLTF	TGTGCCAGCAGCACTGGGACTAGCCGTACCTTCGGGGCCAACGTCCTGACTTTC
TRBV5-4	.	.	TRBJ2-5	CASSYRGEGETQYF	TGTGCCAGCAGCTACAGGGGGGAGGGAGAGACCCAGTACTTC
TRBV20-1	.	.	TRBJ1-5	CSASKLRTPRGNQPQHF	TGCAGTGCTAGTAAACTGCGGACCCCCAGGGGCAATCAGCCCCAGCATTTT
TRBV7-9	.	.	TRBJ2-7	CASSLGVPVHF	TGTGCCAGCAGCTTAGGAGTCCCGGTGCACTTC
TRBV28	TRBD2	.	TRBJ2-1	CASRRPSGSLSEQFF	TGTGCCAGCAGACGACCCAGCGGGAGTTTGAGTGAGCAGTTCTTC
TRBV19	.	.	TRBJ1-3	CASSAGAPGNTIYF	TGTGCCAGTAGTGCGGGGGCGCCTGGAAACACCATATATTTT
TRBV5-1	.	once	TRBJ2-2	CASSLVGASNTGELFF	TGCGCCAGCAGCTTGGTGGGGGCTTCGAACACCGGGGAGCTGTTTTTT
TRBV27	TRBD1	.	TRBJ2-3	CASSLGQGADTQYF	TGTGCCAGCAGTTTAGGACAGGGGGCAGATACGCAGTATTTT
TRBV4-1	.	.	TRBJ2-2	CASSQVNLDTGELFF	TGCGCCAGCAGCCAGGTTAACTTGGACACCGGGGAGCTGTTTTTT
TRBV18	.	once	TRBJ2-5	CASSPWGEEETQYF	TGTGCCAGCTCTCCCTGGGGGGAGGAAGAGACCCAGTACTTC
TRBV5-6	.	once	TRBJ1-2	CASSLGEQGGYGYTF	TGTGCCAGCAGCTTGGGGGAGCAGGGAGGTTATGGCTACACCTTC
TRBV6-4	TRBD1	.	TRBJ1-2	CASRGEDRANYGYTF	TGTGCCAGCAGGGGAGAGGACAGGGCTAACTATGGCTACACCTTC
TRBV3-1/TRBV3-2	.	.	TRBJ2-1	CASSQVGGGVYPYNEQFF	TGTGCCAGCAGCCAAGTGGGAGGGGGGGTATACCCATACAATGAGCAGTTCTTC
TRBV29-1	TRBD1	.	TRBJ1-2	CSVLWDRSYGYTF	TGCAGCGTGCTCTGGGACAGAAGCTATGGCTACACCTTC
TRBV27	TRBD2	.	TRBJ2-2	CASSLGTSNGELFF	TGTGCCAGCAGTTTAGGGACTAGCAACGGGGAGCTGTTTTTT
TRBV5-1	.	.	TRBJ2-3	CASSLEGSIASDTQYF	TGCGCCAGCAGCTTGGAAGGTAGTATAGCCTCAGATACGCAGTATTTT